This T cell receptor (beta chain) derives from a study of response to subunit inactivated influenza vaccine. Study-wide points: Few additional T cells are recruited per seasonal influenza vaccination, authors suggested.

The sample holds many counts of this clonotype. The antigen is unknown. The germline V gene has CDR1 SQVTM and CDR2 ANQGSEA. The CDR3 consists of 15 residues. V lost 4 bases and J lost 5; bases outside the gene matches: 8. TCRdb processed the RT-PCR reads anew with MiXCR; each CDR3 protein has one entry. The sample comprises about 650,000 distinct CDR3 sequences, 14% of which are singletons, and 7.6% rests with the top ten. This chain uses TRBV29-1 with TRBJ2-5; 12 bases agree with TRBD2. This receptor was obtained from a man aged 45-65 years who received an inactivated influenza vaccine. Specimen: PBMCs from blood, collected around two weeks before vaccination. CDR3: CSVAASGGASETQYF. Here the CDR3 DNA reads TGCAGCGTTGCGGCTAGCGGGGGGGCCAGTGAGACCCAGTACTTC.